Below, 23 T cell receptor beta chains from the same sample are listed, as sequenced in a study of blood T cells in healthy people across ages. PCR was performed a second time for about 7 to 12 cycles using a sample-barcoded 5' primer and a J-beta primer mix. One entry per CDR3 protein results from TCRdb running MiXCR on the 5' RACE reads. Among hundreds of thousands of distinct CDR3 sequences listed, about 32% were seen once. Sequenced material: blood. The receptors stem from a woman of 80 years or more in good health.

This clonotype was detected ten times or more. This chain joins TRBV9 and TRBJ2-7, with TRBD1 identical over 9 bases. The CDR3 consists of 14 residues. V shed 3 bases and J 5 bases; nucleotides not matched to a gene: 6. From germline, CDR1 is SGDLS and CDR2 YYNGEE. The CDR3 sequence: CASSDGTGHNEQYF. In nucleotides, the CDR3 is TGTGCCAGCAGCGACGGGACAGGGCACAACGAGCAGTACTTC.

This clonotype was detected many times. The J gene is TRBJ2-7, the V gene TRBV7-8, with D tentatively TRBD1 (5 bases). CDR3 length: 13 amino acids. Germline values: CDR1 SGHVS, CDR2 FQNEAQ. Between the trimmed V and J ends, which lost 10 bases and 0 bases, there was a span of 13 bases. The CDR3 DNA is TGTGCCACAACGGGCAGGGTCTCCTACGAGCAGTACTTC. It encodes CATTGRVSYEQYF.

This clonotype was recorded only once. The CDR3 reads CASSQQGGQETQYF. In DNA, the CDR3 is TGTGCCAGCAGCCAACAGGGGGGCCAAGAGACCCAGTACTTC. The chain uses TRBV7-2 and TRBJ2-4, with 8 bases fitting TRBD1. The J call may be mistaken, given a closer DNA end match to TRBJ2-5. CDR1 and CDR2 (germline): SGHTA, FQGNSA. This CDR3 has 14 residues.

This clonotype was picked up many times. The chain has TRBV5-6 and TRBJ2-7, with 7 bases matching TRBD1. This CDR3 contains 15 residues. V trimming: 0 bases; J trimming: 3 bases; junction bases outside the gene matches: 6. Germline V gene sequence: CDR1 SGHDT, CDR2 YYEEEE. In DNA form, the CDR3 reads TGTGCCAGCAGCTTGGAATCGGCAGGGGGCTACGAGCAGTACTTC. This codes for CASSLESAGGYEQYF.

Points on this clonotype: A much larger clone lies one base from this, so it may be a read error. The gene calls are TRBV5-6 and TRBJ2-7; D unresolved. In germline, CDR1 is SGHDT, CDR2 YYEEEE. The CDR3 runs 12 residues. Trimming cost V 2 bases and J 5 bases, with 8 bases left between them. CDR3 bases: TGTGCCAGCAGCTTAAACTGGGACGAGCAGTACTTC. Amino acids: CASSLNWDEQYF.

The V and J genes are TRBV29-1 and TRBJ1-2; TRBD1 aligns across 8 bases. The length of the CDR3 is 12 residues. Germline assignment: CDR1 SQVTM and CDR2 ANQGSEA. With 5 bases clipped from V and 2 bases from J, the junction kept 1 base outside the gene matches. The CDR3 sequence: CSVSGGNYGYTF. CDR3 sequence (DNA): TGCAGCGTTTCAGGGGGCAACTATGGCTACACCTTC.

The chain combines TRBV5-1 with TRBJ2-1, with D perhaps matching TRBD1 (6 bases). Germline V gives CDR1 SGHRS, CDR2 YFSETQ. Trimming removed 1 base at V and 5 bases at J, with 7 bases between. The CDR3 covers 13 residues. CDR3 loop: CASSLRQDNEQFF. The CDR3 DNA sequence: TGCGCCAGCAGCTTGCGACAGGACAATGAGCAGTTCTTC.

This clonotype has more than one count but fewer than ten. This clone may be a read error of a much larger clone one base away. This sequence joins TRBV20-1 and TRBJ1-5, with 7 positions matching TRBD1. Germline V lookup: CDR1 DFQATT, CDR2 SNEGSKA (reference sequence). After removal of 2 bases from V and 7 bases from J, the junction contained 11 bases not matched to a gene. This CDR3 has 15 amino acids. In DNA, the CDR3 is TGCAGTGCTAGATCACAGACAGGGCTATTGCAGCCCCAGCATTTT. It is translated as CSARSQTGLLQPQHF.

This clonotype was recorded a few times. CDR3 sequence: CASSVIANSYNEQFF. The CDR3 DNA reads TGTGCCAGCAGCGTTATAGCGAACTCCTACAATGAGCAGTTCTTC. The gene calls are TRBV7-3 and TRBJ2-1, with a possible D match to TRBD2 (5 bases). Trimming took 5 bases from V and 0 from J, leaving 11 bases between them. CDR3 size: 15 residues. The germline CDR1 and CDR2 sequences are SGHTA and FQGTGA.

This rearrangement joins TRBV12-3 or TRBV12-4 to TRBJ2-3, with TRBD1 as a possible D gene (6 bases). The CDR3 has 16 amino acids. Trimming took 7 bases from V and 0 from J, leaving 17 bases between them. CDR3 sequence: CASNPRTEVSTDTQYF. CDR3 in DNA: TGTGCCAGCAATCCCCGGACAGAAGTGAGCACAGATACGCAGTATTTT.

This clonotype was picked up many times. The chain recombines TRBV28 with TRBJ2-7; no clear D. CDR3 length equals 14 residues. From germline, CDR1 is MDHEN and CDR2 SYDVKM. Trimming took 3 bases from V and 2 from J, leaving 11 bases between them. CDR3 DNA: TGTGCCAGCAGTTTCTCGGACGGTACCTACGAGCAGTACTTC. This encodes CASSFSDGTYEQYF.

This clonotype showed up many times. The rearrangement uses TRBV20-1 and TRBJ2-3; 10 bases agree with TRBD2. J lost 5 bases, V lost 6 bases, and 5 bases had no gene match. The CDR3 totals 13 residues. Germline-derived CDR1 and CDR2 are DFQATT and SNEGSKA (reference sequence). The CDR3 protein is CSASGGARDTQYF. CDR3 in DNA: TGCAGTGCGAGCGGGGGGGCGCGAGATACGCAGTATTTT.

The chain joins TRBV14 to TRBJ1-2; D not certain. V was clipped by 0 bases and J by 2 bases, with 10 bases between them. This CDR3 has 15 residues. The germline V gene encodes CDR1 SGHDN and CDR2 FVKESK. CDR3 nucleotide sequence: TGTGCCAGCAGCCAAGAGATCGGGCAGAACTATGGCTACACCTTC. Encoded protein: CASSQEIGQNYGYTF.

The rearrangement uses TRBV28 and TRBJ1-5; no reliable D call. This CDR3 spans 17 amino acids. V shed 4 bases and J shed 0 bases, with 16 bases lying between them. Germline V lookup: CDR1 MDHEN, CDR2 SYDVKM. CDR3 DNA: TGTGCCAGCAGTTCCCCTCTCACCGGGTATAGCAATCAGCCCCAGCATTTT. Translated: CASSSPLTGYSNQPQHF.

This clonotype was observed a few times. This sequence joins TRBV18 and TRBJ2-5, with 10 bases fitting TRBD1. Germline loops: CDR1 KGHSH, CDR2 LQKENI. The V gene end was trimmed by 5 bases and the J gene end by 5 bases; junction bases not matched to a gene: 2. The CDR3 runs to 13 residues. The CDR3 sequence is CASSMTGGETQYF. The CDR3 region has the DNA TGTGCCAGCTCAATGACAGGGGGCGAGACCCAGTACTTC.

This clonotype was found many times. For the CDR3, the DNA is TGTGCCAGCAGACGGACGGTGGGTGACACTGAAGCTTTCTTT. Its protein product is CASRRTVGDTEAFF. This chain connects TRBV7-3 to TRBJ1-1; no clear D gene. Looked up from germline, CDR1 is SGHTA and CDR2 is FQGTGA. Trimming took 6 bases from V and 3 from J, leaving 14 bases between them. The CDR3 length is 14 residues. Together with reference TRBV7-3 and TRBJ1-1, the CDR3 gives the full variable domain: GAGVSQTPSNKVTEKGKYVELRCDPISGHTALYWYRQSLGQGPEFLIYFQGTGAADDSGLPNDRFFAVRPEGSVSTLKIQRTERGDSAVYLCASRRTVGDTEAFFGQGTRLTVV.

The chain carries TRBV12-3 or TRBV12-4 and TRBJ2-7; 7 bases map to TRBD1. The CDR3 sequence is 16 residues long. The ends lost 6 bases at V and 0 bases at J; junction bases unmatched: 11. In DNA form, the CDR3 reads TGTGCCAGCAGCCAAGTAACCAGGGACAGCTCCTACGAGCAGTACTTC. Translating gives CASSQVTRDSSYEQYF.

This clonotype has ten or more counts. This may be a read error, as it is one base from a much larger clone. The gene calls are TRBV6-5 and TRBJ2-3; D gene uncertain. Germline V gene sequence: CDR1 MNHEY, CDR2 SVGAGI. This CDR3 spans 14 amino acids. The V end was cut by 6 bases, the J end by 6 bases, with 16 bases between. CDR3 bases: TGTGCCAGCAGCCATTTGAAGAGCAGGGATACGCAGTATTTT. Translated: CASSHLKSRDTQYF.

This clonotype was detected once. A read error may produce the germline difference seen at one junction end. CDR3 region: CASSLATRRDF. CDR3 nucleotide sequence: TGTGCCAGCAGCTTAGCTACCCGTCGGGACTTC. V is TRBV7-2 and J is TRBJ2-5; D uncertain. This CDR3 is 11 amino acids long. Germline CDR1 reads SGHTA; CDR2 reads FQGNSA.

This clonotype was detected a few times. The rearrangement uses TRBV20-1 and TRBJ1-2; 7 bases are shared with TRBD1. The germline gives CDR1 DFQATT, CDR2 SNEGSKA (reference sequence). The trim removed 4 bases at V and 4 bases at J, leaving 9 bases unmatched. CDR3 length: 14 residues. Here the CDR3 reads CSAKPGGVGYGYTF. Here the CDR3 DNA reads TGCAGTGCTAAGCCAGGGGGGGTAGGCTATGGCTACACCTTC.

J is TRBJ1-1 and V is TRBV6-1, with 9 bases matching TRBD1. The CDR3 length is 14 residues. The germline V gene has CDR1 MNHNS and CDR2 SASEGT. J gave up 4 bases and V 6 bases, and 6 bases lay outside the gene matches. The CDR3 sequence: CASRMTGGATEAFF. The CDR3 region has the DNA TGTGCCAGCAGGATGACAGGGGGGGCCACTGAAGCTTTCTTT.

At least ten counts were recorded for this clonotype. The J gene is TRBJ1-1, the V gene TRBV7-2; 8 bases map to TRBD1. The V gene end was trimmed by 1 base and the J gene end by 2 bases; junction bases not matched to a gene: 9. CDR1 is SGHTA and CDR2 is FQGNSA in the germline V gene. The CDR3 runs to 17 residues. CDR3 sequence reads: CASSLVRTGQVNTEAFF. CDR3 coding DNA: TGTGCCAGCAGCTTAGTTAGGACAGGGCAGGTAAACACTGAAGCTTTCTTT.

The V call is TRBV12-3 or TRBV12-4, the J call TRBJ2-3; 12 bases line up with TRBD2. V trimming: 3 bases; J trimming: 3 bases; junction bases outside the gene matches: 7. The CDR3 sequence is 17 residues long. For the CDR3, the DNA is TGTGCCAGCAGTTTCGGGCTAGCGGGGGGGCGTACAGATACGCAGTATTTT. Its translation is CASSFGLAGGRTDTQYF.